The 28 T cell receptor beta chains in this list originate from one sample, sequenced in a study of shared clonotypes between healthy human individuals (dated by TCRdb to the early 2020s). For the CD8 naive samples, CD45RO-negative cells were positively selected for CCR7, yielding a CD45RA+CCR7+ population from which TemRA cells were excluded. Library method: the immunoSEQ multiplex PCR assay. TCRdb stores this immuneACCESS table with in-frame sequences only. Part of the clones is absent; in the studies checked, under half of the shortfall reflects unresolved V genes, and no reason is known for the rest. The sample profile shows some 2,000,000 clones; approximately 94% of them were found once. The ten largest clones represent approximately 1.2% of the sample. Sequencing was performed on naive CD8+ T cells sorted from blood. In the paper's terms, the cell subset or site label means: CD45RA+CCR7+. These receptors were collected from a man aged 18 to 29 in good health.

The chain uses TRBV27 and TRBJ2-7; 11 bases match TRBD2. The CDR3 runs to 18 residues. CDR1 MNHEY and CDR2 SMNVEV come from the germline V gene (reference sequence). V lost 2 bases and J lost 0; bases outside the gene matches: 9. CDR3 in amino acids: CASSLVGTSGISSYEQYF. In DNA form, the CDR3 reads TGTGCCAGCAGTTTAGTCGGGACTAGCGGAATAAGCTCCTACGAGCAGTACTTC.

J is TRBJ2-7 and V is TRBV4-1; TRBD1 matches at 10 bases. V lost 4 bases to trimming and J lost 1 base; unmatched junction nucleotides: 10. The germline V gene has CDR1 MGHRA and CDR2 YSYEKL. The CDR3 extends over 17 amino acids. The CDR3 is CASSRSGVGQGSYEQYF. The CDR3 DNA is TGCGCCAGCAGCCGAAGTGGTGTGGGACAGGGGTCCTACGAGCAGTACTTC.

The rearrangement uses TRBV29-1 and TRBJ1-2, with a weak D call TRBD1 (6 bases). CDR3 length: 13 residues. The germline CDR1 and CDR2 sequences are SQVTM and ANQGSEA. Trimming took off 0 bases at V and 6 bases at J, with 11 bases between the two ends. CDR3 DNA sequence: TGCAGCGTTGAAGATCCCGGGGGCCATGGCTACACCTTC. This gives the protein CSVEDPGGHGYTF.

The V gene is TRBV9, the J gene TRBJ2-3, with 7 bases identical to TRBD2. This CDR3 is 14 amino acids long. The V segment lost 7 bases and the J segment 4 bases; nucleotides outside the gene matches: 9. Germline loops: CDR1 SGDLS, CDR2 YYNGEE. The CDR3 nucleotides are TGTGCCAGCGCGGGAGCTTTTGATGCAGATACGCAGTATTTT. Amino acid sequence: CASAGAFDADTQYF.

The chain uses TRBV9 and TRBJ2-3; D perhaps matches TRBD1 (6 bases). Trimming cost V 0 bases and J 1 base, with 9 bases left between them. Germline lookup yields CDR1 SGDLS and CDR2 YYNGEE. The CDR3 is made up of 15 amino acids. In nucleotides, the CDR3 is TGTGCCAGCAGCGTAGAGAAGGGGGGCACAGATACGCAGTATTTT. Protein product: CASSVEKGGTDTQYF.

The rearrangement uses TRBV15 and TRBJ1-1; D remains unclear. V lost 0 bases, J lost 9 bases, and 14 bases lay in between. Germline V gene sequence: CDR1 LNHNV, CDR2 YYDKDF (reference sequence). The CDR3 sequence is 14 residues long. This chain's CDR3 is CATSREGEGWQAFF. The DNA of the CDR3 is TGTGCCACCAGCAGAGAGGGAGAGGGTTGGCAAGCTTTCTTT.

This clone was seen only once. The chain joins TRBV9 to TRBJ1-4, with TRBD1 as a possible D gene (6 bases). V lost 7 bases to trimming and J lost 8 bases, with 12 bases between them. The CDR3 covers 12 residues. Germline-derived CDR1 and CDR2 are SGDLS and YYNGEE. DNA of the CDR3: TGTGCCAGCGGGCAGGGGCCCGAAAAACTGTTTTTT. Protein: CASGQGPEKLFF.

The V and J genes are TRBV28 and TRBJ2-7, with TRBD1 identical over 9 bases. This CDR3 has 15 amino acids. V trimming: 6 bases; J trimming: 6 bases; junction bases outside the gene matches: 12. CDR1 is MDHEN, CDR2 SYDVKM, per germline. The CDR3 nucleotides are TGTGCCAGCAGACCTCTCCGGGACAGGGAAGGCGAGCAGTACTTC. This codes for CASRPLRDREGEQYF.

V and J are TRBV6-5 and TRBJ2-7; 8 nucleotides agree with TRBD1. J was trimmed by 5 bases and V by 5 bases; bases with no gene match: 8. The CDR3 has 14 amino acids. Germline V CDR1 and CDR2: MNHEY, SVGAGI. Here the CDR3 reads CASSTGGLFDEQYF. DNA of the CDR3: TGTGCCAGCAGTACAGGGGGTCTCTTCGACGAGCAGTACTTC.

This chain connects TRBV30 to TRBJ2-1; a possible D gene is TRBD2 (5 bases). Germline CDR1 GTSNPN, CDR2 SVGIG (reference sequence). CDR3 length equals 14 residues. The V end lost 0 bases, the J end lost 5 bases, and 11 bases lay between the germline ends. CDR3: CAWSVLLGDNEQFF. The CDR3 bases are TGTGCCTGGAGTGTACTCCTGGGAGACAATGAGCAGTTCTTC.

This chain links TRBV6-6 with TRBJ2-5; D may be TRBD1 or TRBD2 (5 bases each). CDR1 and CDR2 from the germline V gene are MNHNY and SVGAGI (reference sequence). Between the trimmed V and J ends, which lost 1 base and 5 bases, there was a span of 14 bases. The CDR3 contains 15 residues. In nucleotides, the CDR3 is TGTGCCAGCAGTTACTACGACAGCGGACCGGAGACCCAGTACTTC. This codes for CASSYYDSGPETQYF.

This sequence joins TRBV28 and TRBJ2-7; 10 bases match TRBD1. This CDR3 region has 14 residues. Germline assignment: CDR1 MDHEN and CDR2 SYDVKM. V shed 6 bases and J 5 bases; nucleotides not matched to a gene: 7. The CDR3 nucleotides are TGTGCCAGCAGCCCGGGACAGGGGATCAACGAGCAGTACTTC. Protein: CASSPGQGINEQYF.

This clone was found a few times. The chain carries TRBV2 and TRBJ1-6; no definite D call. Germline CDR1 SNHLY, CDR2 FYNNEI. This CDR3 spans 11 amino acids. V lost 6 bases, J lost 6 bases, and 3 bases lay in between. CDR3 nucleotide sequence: TGTGCCAGCAGCGTTAATTCACCCCTCCACTTT. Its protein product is CASSVNSPLHF.

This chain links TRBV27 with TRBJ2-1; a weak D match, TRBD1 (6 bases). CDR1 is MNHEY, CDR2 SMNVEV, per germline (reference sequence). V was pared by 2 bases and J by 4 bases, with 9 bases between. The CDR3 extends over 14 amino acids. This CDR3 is CASSLVGTYNEQFF. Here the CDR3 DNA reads TGTGCCAGCAGTTTAGTTGGGACATACAATGAGCAGTTCTTC.

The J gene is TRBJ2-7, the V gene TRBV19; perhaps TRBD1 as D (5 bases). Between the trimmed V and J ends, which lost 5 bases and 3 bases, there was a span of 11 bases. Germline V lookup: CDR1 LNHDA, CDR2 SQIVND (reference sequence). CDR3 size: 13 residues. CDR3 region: CASSPFDSYEQYF. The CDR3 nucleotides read TGTGCCAGTAGTCCGTTCGACAGCTACGAGCAGTACTTC.

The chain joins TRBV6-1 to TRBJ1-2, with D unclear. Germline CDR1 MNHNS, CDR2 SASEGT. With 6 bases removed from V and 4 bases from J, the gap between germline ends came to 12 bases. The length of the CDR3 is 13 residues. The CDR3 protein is CASRSVSGYGYTF. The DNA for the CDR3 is TGTGCCAGCAGATCGGTGTCCGGCTATGGCTACACCTTC.

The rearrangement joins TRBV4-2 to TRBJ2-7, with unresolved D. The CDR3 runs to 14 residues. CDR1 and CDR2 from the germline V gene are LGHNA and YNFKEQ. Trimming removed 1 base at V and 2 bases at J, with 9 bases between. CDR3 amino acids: CASSQGQVTYEQYF. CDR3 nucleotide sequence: TGTGCCAGCAGCCAAGGACAAGTAACCTACGAGCAGTACTTC.

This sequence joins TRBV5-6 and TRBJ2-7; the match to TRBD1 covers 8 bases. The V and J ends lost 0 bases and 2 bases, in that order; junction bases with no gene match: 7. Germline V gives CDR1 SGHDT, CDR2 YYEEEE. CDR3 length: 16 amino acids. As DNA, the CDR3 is TGTGCCAGCAGCTTGGCTGGACAGGGTATAACCTACGAGCAGTACTTC. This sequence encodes CASSLAGQGITYEQYF.

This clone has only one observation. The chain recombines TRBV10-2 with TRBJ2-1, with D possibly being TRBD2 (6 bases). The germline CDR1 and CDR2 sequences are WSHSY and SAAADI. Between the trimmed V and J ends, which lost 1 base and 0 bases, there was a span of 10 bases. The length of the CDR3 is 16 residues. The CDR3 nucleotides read TGCGCCAGCAGTGAGTATGGAGGGAGCTCCTACAATGAGCAGTTCTTC. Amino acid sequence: CASSEYGGSSYNEQFF.

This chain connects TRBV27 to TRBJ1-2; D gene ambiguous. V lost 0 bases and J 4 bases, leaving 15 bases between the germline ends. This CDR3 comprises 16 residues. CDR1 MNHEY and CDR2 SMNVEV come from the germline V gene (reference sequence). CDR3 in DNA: TGTGCCAGCAGTTTATCGTCGGCAGGCCATCTCTATGGCTACACCTTC. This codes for CASSLSSAGHLYGYTF.

The CDR3 is CASSGNRDSNQPQHF. CDR3 in DNA: TGCGCCAGCAGCGGTAACAGGGATAGCAATCAGCCCCAGCATTTT. This rearrangement joins TRBV23-1 to TRBJ1-5; TRBD1 is a possible D gene (6 bases). TRBV23-1 is an ORF, with its function uncertain. Between the trimmed V and J ends, which lost 6 bases and 0 bases, there was a span of 12 bases. The CDR3 runs to 15 residues.

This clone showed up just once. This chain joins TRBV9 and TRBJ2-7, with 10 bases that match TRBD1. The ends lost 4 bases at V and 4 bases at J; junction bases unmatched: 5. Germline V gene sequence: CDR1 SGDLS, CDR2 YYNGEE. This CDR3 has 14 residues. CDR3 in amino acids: CASSPPGQGYEQYF. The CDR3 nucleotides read TGTGCCAGCAGCCCCCCGGGACAGGGGTACGAGCAGTACTTC. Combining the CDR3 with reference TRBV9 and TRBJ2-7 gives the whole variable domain DSGVTQTPKHLITATGQRVTLRCSPRSGDLSVYWYQQSLDQGLQFLIQYYNGEERAKGNILERFSAQQFPDLHSELNLSSLELGDSALYFCASSPPGQGYEQYFGPGTRLTVT.

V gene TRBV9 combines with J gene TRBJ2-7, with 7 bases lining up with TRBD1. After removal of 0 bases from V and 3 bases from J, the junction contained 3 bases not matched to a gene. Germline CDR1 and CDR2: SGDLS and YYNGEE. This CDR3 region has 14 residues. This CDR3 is CASSVGDRNYEQYF. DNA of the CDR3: TGTGCCAGCAGCGTAGGGGACAGAAACTACGAGCAGTACTTC.

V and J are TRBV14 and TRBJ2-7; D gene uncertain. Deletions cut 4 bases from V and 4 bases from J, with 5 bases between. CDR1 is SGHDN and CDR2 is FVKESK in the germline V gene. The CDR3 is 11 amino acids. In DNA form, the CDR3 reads TGTGCCAGCAGCCTTGAATACGAGCAGTACTTC. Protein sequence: CASSLEYEQYF.

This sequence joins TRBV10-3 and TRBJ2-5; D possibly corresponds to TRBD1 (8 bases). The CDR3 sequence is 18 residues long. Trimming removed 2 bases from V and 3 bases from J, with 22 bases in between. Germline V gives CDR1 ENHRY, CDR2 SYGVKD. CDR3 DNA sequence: TGTGCCATCAGTGAGCAGCAGGGGGCCGACGCGGGGGAAGAGACCCAGTACTTC. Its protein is CAISEQQGADAGEETQYF.

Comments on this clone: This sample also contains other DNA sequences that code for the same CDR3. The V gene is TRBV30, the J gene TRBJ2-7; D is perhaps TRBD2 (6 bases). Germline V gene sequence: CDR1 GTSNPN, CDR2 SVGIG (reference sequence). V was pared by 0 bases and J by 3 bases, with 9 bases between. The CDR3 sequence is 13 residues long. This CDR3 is CAWSVSSGYEQYF. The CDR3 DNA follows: TGTGCCTGGAGTGTCAGTAGCGGCTACGAGCAGTACTTC.

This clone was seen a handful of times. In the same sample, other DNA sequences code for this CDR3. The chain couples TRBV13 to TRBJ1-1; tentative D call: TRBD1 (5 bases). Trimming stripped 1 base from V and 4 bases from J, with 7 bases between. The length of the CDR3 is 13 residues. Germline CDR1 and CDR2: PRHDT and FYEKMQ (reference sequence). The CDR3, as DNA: TGTGCCAGCAGCTTAGAGGGGAGCACTGAAGCTTTCTTT. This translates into CASSLEGSTEAFF.

The CDR3 loop reads CASTDRGHYTGELFF. CDR3 nucleotides: TGTGCCAGCACGGACAGGGGGCATTACACCGGGGAGCTGTTTTTT. The chain employs TRBV2 and TRBJ2-2, with 11 bases that match TRBD1. The CDR3 has 15 residues. Per the germline V gene, CDR1 is SNHLY and CDR2 is FYNNEI. The ends lost 7 bases at V and 3 bases at J; junction bases unmatched: 4.